The next 11 T cell receptor beta chains were all read from a single sample in a study of T cell responses to AZD1222 COVID-19 vaccine. Assay: immunoSEQ multiplex PCR; the TCRdb copy retains only in-frame clones and omits some. This sample yields around 140,000 clones, of which 85% to 90% are seen a single time; roughly 1.7% belongs to the top ten. Material: peripheral blood, obtained on day 0 of AZD1222 vaccination. The receptors were gathered from an adult in good health.

The chain uses TRBV25-1 and TRBJ2-6; TRBD1 is a possible D gene (5 bases). Per the germline V gene, CDR1 is MGHDK and CDR2 is SYGVNS. Trimming removed 1 base at V and 1 base at J, with 11 bases between. This CDR3 has 17 amino acids. In nucleotides, the CDR3 is TGTGCCAGCAGTGAATCCTCAGGGCGATCTGGGGCCAACGTCCTGACTTTC. The encoded protein is CASSESSGRSGANVLTF.

The rearrangement joins TRBV24-1 to TRBJ1-2; D is perhaps TRBD1 (5 bases). V lost 5 bases and J lost 2, with 17 bases in between. CDR1 is KGHDR, CDR2 SFDVKD, per germline. The CDR3 length is 16 residues. The CDR3 region is CATSGGVQGGNYGYTF. CDR3 bases: TGTGCCACCAGTGGTGGTGTCCAGGGAGGGAACTATGGCTACACCTTC.

The chain recombines TRBV7-2 with TRBJ2-7; possible D gene TRBD1, 6 bases. This CDR3 is 14 amino acids long. Trimming cost V 3 bases and J 2 bases, with 11 bases left between them. Germline CDR1 and CDR2: SGHTA and FQGNSA. In DNA, the CDR3 is TGTGCCAGCAGCTTTAGACAGGCTCCCTACGAGCAGTACTTC. Translating gives CASSFRQAPYEQYF.

V is TRBV19 and J is TRBJ2-5, with 9 bases aligning to TRBD1. CDR3 length: 17 residues. Trimming removed 4 bases from V and 5 bases from J; junction bases left unmatched: 14. CDR1 and CDR2 from the germline V gene are LNHDA and SQIVND (reference sequence). The CDR3 DNA is TGTGCCAGTAGTACCGACCCGGACAGGGGTGGAGGGGAGACCCAGTACTTC. This encodes CASSTDPDRGGGETQYF.

This sequence joins TRBV7-7 and TRBJ2-2; D is possibly TRBD1 (5 bases). The CDR3 has 13 residues. Germline V gene sequence: CDR1 SSHAT, CDR2 FNYEAQ (reference sequence). Trimming took 5 bases from V and 5 from J, leaving 9 bases between them. CDR3 nucleotide sequence: TGTGCCAGCAGCCAAAGGGGTACCGGGGAGCTGTTTTTT. Encoded protein: CASSQRGTGELFF.

CDR3 amino acids: CASRRTGRETQYF. The CDR3 DNA is TGTGCCAGCAGGAGGACAGGCCGGGAGACCCAGTACTTC. The J gene is TRBJ2-5, the V gene TRBV12-3 or TRBV12-4; TRBD1 matches at 7 bases. The CDR3 contains 13 residues. V gave up 6 bases and J gave up 5 bases; unmatched junction bases: 6.

This clone occurred once. The chain couples TRBV15 to TRBJ1-4; no clear D. This CDR3 has 15 amino acids. V lost 5 bases to trimming and J lost 3 bases, with 13 bases between them. From germline, CDR1 is LNHNV and CDR2 YYDKDF (reference sequence). The chain's CDR3 is CATSRKTESNEKLFF. For the CDR3, the DNA is TGTGCCACCAGCCGAAAGACGGAATCTAATGAAAAACTGTTTTTT.

The rearrangement links TRBV4-1 to TRBJ2-2; D might be TRBD1 (6 bases). Germline V gives CDR1 MGHRA, CDR2 YSYEKL. V was cut by 0 bases and J by 0 bases, with 11 bases left in between. This CDR3 is built from 17 residues. The CDR3 DNA is TGCGCCAGCAGCCAAGATGTAAACAGGGCGAACACCGGGGAGCTGTTTTTT. Protein sequence: CASSQDVNRANTGELFF.

This rearrangement joins TRBV6-5 to TRBJ1-1; 10 bases are shared with TRBD1. The CDR3 totals 14 residues. V shed 6 bases and J 2 bases; nucleotides not matched to a gene: 3. CDR1 is MNHEY and CDR2 is SVGAGI in the germline V gene. The CDR3 DNA is TGTGCCAGCAGACGGGACAGGGGAAACACTGAAGCTTTCTTT. Translated, it gives CASRRDRGNTEAFF.

Concerning this clone: This same CDR3 is encoded by further DNA sequences in the sample. The J gene is TRBJ1-2, the V gene TRBV30; D gene uncertain. The CDR3 covers 12 residues. The germline gives CDR1 GTSNPN, CDR2 SVGIG (reference sequence). V was pared by 1 base and J by 0 bases, with 3 bases between. This CDR3 is CAWSETNYGYTF. As DNA, the CDR3 is TGTGCCTGGAGTGAGACTAACTATGGCTACACCTTC. The full variable domain, completed using reference TRBV30 and TRBJ1-2, is SQTIHQWPATLVQPVGSPLSLECTVEGTSNPNLYWYRQAAGRGLQLLFYSVGIGQISSEVPQNLSASRPQDRQFILSSKKLLLSDSGFYLCAWSETNYGYTFGSGTRLTVV.

The J gene is TRBJ2-3, the V gene TRBV6-5, with TRBD1 identical over 12 bases. This CDR3 has 16 residues. Germline loops: CDR1 MNHEY, CDR2 SVGAGI. Trimming removed 1 base from V and 5 bases from J; junction bases left unmatched: 4. CDR3 amino acids: CASSYWGQGALDTQYF. The CDR3, as DNA: TGTGCCAGCAGTTACTGGGGACAGGGGGCTCTAGATACGCAGTATTTT.